One sample yielded the 7 T cell receptor beta chains listed below, sequenced in a study of blood T cell repertoires in COVID-19. Assay: immunoSEQ multiplex PCR; the TCRdb copy retains only in-frame clones and omits some. Seen here are 120,000 to 150,000 clones, 80% to 90% observed once, and the top ten hold approximately 40%. Sequencing was done on a sample of peripheral blood. These TCRs come from a man over 45 who had recovered from COVID-19.

The chain carries TRBV12-5 and TRBJ2-3; TRBD1 matches 8 bases. The CDR3 loop spans 13 amino acids. Per germline, CDR1 LGHNT and CDR2 FRNRAP. The V and J ends lost 6 bases and 6 bases, in that order; junction bases with no gene match: 5. The chain's CDR3 is CASGHQGADTQYF. The CDR3 DNA sequence: TGTGCTAGTGGGCATCAGGGGGCTGATACGCAGTATTTT. The full variable domain, in which reference TRBV12-5 and TRBJ2-3 provide the parts outside the CDR3, is DARVTQTPRHKVTEMGQEVTMRCQPILGHNTVFWYRQTMMQGLELLAYFRNRAPLDDSGMPKDRFSAEMPDATLATLKIQPSEPRDSAVYFCASGHQGADTQYFGPGTRLTVL.

The CDR3 sequence: CASSDQVSSSGNTIYF. CDR3 nucleotides: TGTGCCAGCAGTGACCAAGTGTCCAGCTCTGGAAACACCATATATTTT. The genes are TRBV6-1 and TRBJ1-3; D not resolved. This CDR3 region has 16 residues. V lost 3 bases and J 0 bases, leaving 12 bases between the germline ends. Germline CDR1 MNHNS, CDR2 SASEGT.

The V call is TRBV2, the J call TRBJ2-2, with TRBD2 matching over 8 bases. The ends lost 6 bases at V and 8 bases at J; junction bases unmatched: 11. CDR3 length: 15 amino acids. Germline V gene sequence: CDR1 SNHLY, CDR2 FYNNEI. The DNA of the CDR3 is TGTGCCAGCAGACCAGTACGTCTAGCGGGTGGGGAGCTGTTTTTT. Protein product: CASRPVRLAGGELFF.

The genes are TRBV9 and TRBJ2-2, with 11 nucleotides matching TRBD2. Looked up from germline, CDR1 is SGDLS and CDR2 is YYNGEE. Unmatched junction bases numbered 7, after V lost 4 bases and J lost 2 bases. The CDR3 totals 17 residues. CDR3 sequence (DNA): TGTGCCAGCAGCCTTACCGGGACTAGCGGAAACACCGGGGAGCTGTTTTTT. Translating it yields CASSLTGTSGNTGELFF.

The rearrangement links TRBV6-5 to TRBJ2-7; D gene uncertain. Trimming shortened V by 7 bases and J by 0 bases, and 13 bases separated the two germline ends. Germline values: CDR1 MNHEY, CDR2 SVGAGI. The CDR3 totals 14 residues. The CDR3 region is CASILEAFSYEQYF. DNA of the CDR3: TGTGCCAGCATTCTAGAAGCGTTCTCCTACGAGCAGTACTTC.

The V call is TRBV6-1, the J call TRBJ1-5; possibly TRBD1 for D (6 bases). Per the germline V gene, CDR1 is MNHNS and CDR2 is SASEGT. The V and J ends lost 2 bases and 5 bases respectively, with 7 bases between them. CDR3 length: 13 amino acids. The CDR3 nucleotides are TGTGCCAGCAGTGAATACAGGGATCAGCCCCAGCATTTT. Residues: CASSEYRDQPQHF.

V usage is TRBV11-2 and J usage is TRBJ2-3; 9 bases fit TRBD2. Germline CDR1 is SGHAT and CDR2 is FQNNGV. CDR3 length: 15 residues. V lost 5 bases, J lost 0 bases, and 3 bases stayed unmatched. CDR3 DNA sequence: TGTGCCAGCAGCACGGGACTAGCTAGCACAGATACGCAGTATTTT. It yields the protein CASSTGLASTDTQYF.